These 18 T cell receptor beta chains were all obtained from the same sample, sequenced in a study of beta chain features in type 1 diabetes. Broader study findings: Moderately but significantly shorter TCRB CDR3s were found in Type 1 diabetes patients in all four CD4+ subsets.

What these receptors recognize is not known. Expressed TCRB transcripts were sequenced because the isolated RNA had all been reverse transcribed beforehand. TCRdb keeps only in-frame clones here, not all; method: immunoSEQ multiplex PCR. The sample consists of about 700,000 clones, around an eighth of them appearing once. Sequences were obtained from naive CD4+ T cells from blood. These receptors were collected from a man between 18 and 29 years old with type 1 diabetes.

This sequence joins TRBV28 and TRBJ1-1; D gene uncertain. From germline, CDR1 is MDHEN and CDR2 SYDVKM. This CDR3 contains 13 residues. Between the trimmed V and J ends, which lost 5 bases and 4 bases, there was a span of 11 bases. CDR3 protein: CASSPPTGTEAFF. The CDR3 coding sequence is TGTGCCAGCAGTCCCCCAACCGGCACTGAAGCTTTCTTT.

This clone appeared a few times. Since a much larger clone is just one base distant, this may be a read error. The same CDR3 also results from other DNA sequences found in this sample. The CDR3 sequence is CASSAYNEQFF. The CDR3 DNA reads as TGTGCCAGCAGCGCCTACAATGAGCAGTTCTTC. V and J are TRBV28 and TRBJ2-1; D uncertain. CDR3 length: 11 amino acids. V lost 6 bases and J lost 2, with 2 bases in between. CDR1 MDHEN and CDR2 SYDVKM come from the germline V gene.

The chain couples TRBV7-2 to TRBJ1-2; D is ambiguous. V was clipped by 6 bases and J by 2 bases, with 13 bases between them. The germline gives CDR1 SGHTA, CDR2 FQGNSA. CDR3 length: 14 amino acids. The CDR3 DNA reads TGTGCCAGCAGGCAAGGAATCTCAAACTATGGCTACACCTTC. As protein: CASRQGISNYGYTF.

Only a few counts were recorded for this clone. The chain has TRBV30 and TRBJ2-2; 9 bases match TRBD1. V lost 0 bases to trimming and J lost 2 bases; unmatched junction nucleotides: 16. The CDR3 has 20 residues. Germline lookup yields CDR1 GTSNPN and CDR2 SVGIG (reference sequence). The DNA of the CDR3 is TGTGCCTGGAGTGTTCCCTCCTGGGACAGGGTTGGTCTTAACACCGGGGAGCTGTTTTTT. Its translation is CAWSVPSWDRVGLNTGELFF.

The chain employs TRBV25-1 and TRBJ1-2; the match to TRBD1 covers 7 bases. Germline CDR1 MGHDK, CDR2 SYGVNS. The CDR3 runs to 14 residues. Trimming at V came to 5 bases and at J to 7 bases, leaving 10 bases not matched to a gene. The CDR3 DNA is TGTGCCAGCAGTAGGGAGACAGGGCTCCGTGGCTACACCTTC. Translated: CASSRETGLRGYTF.

The chain recombines TRBV10-3 with TRBJ1-2; D is undetermined. This CDR3 has 15 residues. V lost 2 bases to trimming and J lost 0 bases, with 10 bases between them. The germline gives CDR1 ENHRY, CDR2 SYGVKD. The CDR3 spells CAISEPPTSNYGYTF. The CDR3 DNA is TGTGCCATCAGTGAGCCCCCGACTTCTAACTATGGCTACACCTTC.

The genes are TRBV2 and TRBJ1-4; TRBD1 matches 9 bases. This CDR3 comprises 15 residues. J was trimmed by 6 bases and V by 3 bases; bases with no gene match: 5. The germline CDR1 and CDR2 sequences are SNHLY and FYNNEI. CDR3: CASSDTGGRDEKLFF. Written as DNA, the CDR3 is TGTGCCAGCAGTGACACAGGGGGCAGGGATGAAAAACTGTTTTTT.

This clone was observed a handful of times. This chain joins TRBV2 and TRBJ2-1; 9 nucleotides agree with TRBD1. Trimming at V came to 6 bases and at J to 2 bases, leaving 2 bases not matched to a gene. The CDR3 totals 14 residues. Per germline, CDR1 SNHLY and CDR2 FYNNEI. The CDR3 sequence: CASRGQGAYNEQFF. DNA for the CDR3: TGTGCCAGCAGGGGACAGGGAGCCTACAATGAGCAGTTCTTC.

This clone was counted a few times. V usage is TRBV14 and J usage is TRBJ2-3; TRBD2 agrees at 7 bases. Germline values: CDR1 SGHDN, CDR2 FVKESK. This CDR3 has 14 amino acids. V lost 4 bases, J lost 2 bases, and 3 bases stayed unmatched. Here the CDR3 reads CASSPRDYTDTQYF. The CDR3 DNA reads as TGTGCCAGCAGCCCCCGGGACTACACAGATACGCAGTATTTT.

This clone was seen more than once but under ten times. In the same sample, other DNA sequences code for this CDR3. V is TRBV7-2 and J is TRBJ2-3; possibly TRBD1 for D (5 bases). Germline CDR1 reads SGHTA; CDR2 reads FQGNSA. CDR3 length: 16 amino acids. Trimming pared 1 base from V and 2 bases from J, leaving 13 bases between. CDR3 amino acids: CASSLEGPTVTDTQYF. In DNA, the CDR3 is TGTGCCAGCAGCTTAGAGGGGCCGACGGTCACAGATACGCAGTATTTT.

There are a few counts of this clone. The chain is built from TRBV10-3 and TRBJ2-3; either TRBD1 or TRBD2 may supply D (5 bases each). Trimming left V 6 bases short and J 2 bases short, with 21 bases between. This CDR3 has 17 residues. Germline V lookup: CDR1 ENHRY, CDR2 SYGVKD. Written as DNA, the CDR3 is TGTGCCATCAGGAAGGGACCCCCCGAAGGGGCCACAGATACGCAGTATTTT. Protein sequence: CAIRKGPPEGATDTQYF.

There are a few counts of this clone. The J gene is TRBJ1-1, the V gene TRBV28; no clear D. The CDR3 is made up of 14 amino acids. In germline, CDR1 is MDHEN, CDR2 SYDVKM. V was clipped by 7 bases and J by 1 base, with 13 bases between them. CDR3 in amino acids: CASTQVIGNTEAFF. The CDR3 coding sequence is TGTGCCAGCACGCAGGTAATTGGGAACACTGAAGCTTTCTTT.

This sequence joins TRBV5-4 and TRBJ2-3, with TRBD2 matching over 8 bases. Trimming removed 0 bases from V and 1 base from J; junction bases left unmatched: 1. The germline gives CDR1 SGHNT, CDR2 YYREEE (reference sequence). The length of the CDR3 is 15 residues. In DNA form, the CDR3 reads TGTGCCAGCAGCTTGGCACTAGCGGGCACAGATACGCAGTATTTT. Residues: CASSLALAGTDTQYF.

In this sample, this clone turned up a few times. The chain couples TRBV6-1 to TRBJ2-3, with D unclear. From germline, CDR1 is MNHNS and CDR2 SASEGT. The CDR3 has 13 residues. The V end lost 3 bases, the J end lost 2 bases, and 6 bases lay between the germline ends. The CDR3 DNA follows: TGTGCCAGCAGTGACAGGATCACAGATACGCAGTATTTT. Amino acid sequence: CASSDRITDTQYF.

V usage is TRBV7-9 and J usage is TRBJ2-2; D possibly matches TRBD1 or TRBD2 (5 bases each). Trimming pared 5 bases from V and 6 bases from J, leaving 10 bases between. This CDR3 is built from 13 residues. The germline CDR1 and CDR2 sequences are SEHNR and FQNEAQ (reference sequence). As DNA, the CDR3 is TGTGCCAGCAGCCCAAGGGACGCCGGGGAGCTGTTTTTT. It encodes CASSPRDAGELFF.

This clone occurred a few times. The chain employs TRBV5-6 and TRBJ2-3; no firm D call. The V end was cut by 1 base, the J end by 1 base, with 13 bases between. Germline V gene data show CDR1 as SGHDT and CDR2 as YYEEEE. This CDR3 has 16 residues. The CDR3 sequence is CASSLRALVGTDTQYF. In DNA, the CDR3 is TGTGCCAGCAGCTTGAGAGCGTTGGTGGGCACAGATACGCAGTATTTT.

J is TRBJ2-3 and V is TRBV12-5; D gene unclear. V was cut by 5 bases and J by 2 bases, with 5 bases left in between. This CDR3 is 12 amino acids long. Germline assignment: CDR1 LGHNT and CDR2 FRNRAP. The DNA of the CDR3 is TGTGCTAGTGGTGATTCCACAGATACGCAGTATTTT. Translation gives CASGDSTDTQYF.

The V gene is TRBV29-1, the J gene TRBJ2-7, with a tentative D call TRBD1 (6 bases). The germline gives CDR1 SQVTM, CDR2 ANQGSEA. Trimming removed 2 bases from V and 4 bases from J, with 12 bases in between. The CDR3 runs 13 residues. The CDR3 here is CSVEFRGVYEQYF. The CDR3 region has the DNA TGCAGCGTTGAATTCAGGGGAGTTTACGAGCAGTACTTC.